The source of this T cell receptor beta chain is a study of identifying expanded T cells in peripheral blood. V lost 7 bases to trimming and J lost 1 base, with 14 bases between them. The CDR3 extends over 15 amino acids. From germline, CDR1 is SGHRS and CDR2 YFSETQ. Repertoires were generated with immunoSEQ multiplex PCR, while TCRdb's copy carries only in-frame clones and drops some. Here the sample spans some 100,000 clones, less than 90% being singletons. The chain joins TRBV5-1 to TRBJ2-2; the D gene is possibly TRBD1 (5 bases). Sequences were obtained from blood. This TCR came from a person aged 18 to 70 in good health. CDR3 DNA: TGCGCCAGCTTAGCTGGGGCAATGAACACCGGGGAGCTGTTTTTT. It yields the protein CASLAGAMNTGELFF.